This is a list of T cell receptor beta chains from one sample in a study of cytomegalovirus exposure and HLA in healthy donors. Sequencing used immunoSEQ multiplex PCR; TCRdb keeps in-frame clones, though not all of them. This repertoire shows 170,000 or so clones, around 77% found once; its top ten account for 2% to 2.5%. The sequencing input was PBMCs. These receptor sequences come from a man aged 55 to 70 in good health and CMV-seronegative. The CDR3 runs from the conserved cysteine through the conserved F or W. A D gene is named only where the DNA matches it firmly. Size values are once, few and many counts, or a class for expanded clones, and some rows have none.

d_gene	v_gene	j_gene	abundance	CDR3aa	CDR3nt
TRBD2	TRBV27	TRBJ2-7	.	CASSFQAGGPDEQYF	TGTGCCAGCAGTTTTCAAGCGGGAGGGCCGGACGAGCAGTACTTC
.	TRBV2	TRBJ2-2	.	CASSLRGFTGELFF	TGTGCCAGCTCACTTCGGGGTTTCACCGGGGAGCTGTTTTTT
.	TRBV5-1	TRBJ1-1	.	CASSLATDREAFF	TGCGCCAGCAGCTTGGCTACCGACAGGGAAGCTTTCTTT
TRBD2	TRBV11-3	TRBJ2-1	once	CASSLVLAGGRNEQFF	TGTGCCAGCAGCTTAGTTCTAGCGGGAGGCCGGAATGAGCAGTTCTTC
.	TRBV5-1	TRBJ2-1	.	CASSGGLDPYNEQFF	TGCGCCAGCAGCGGGGGCTTGGATCCCTACAATGAGCAGTTCTTC
.	TRBV30	TRBJ1-3	.	CAWRTDRSGNTIYF	TGTGCCTGGAGGACCGACAGGTCGGGAAACACCATATATTTT
TRBD1	TRBV19	TRBJ2-7	.	CASGTGSYEQYF	TGTGCCAGTGGGACAGGGTCCTACGAGCAGTACTTC
.	TRBV5-4	TRBJ2-1	once	CASSSPGINEQFF	TGTGCCAGCAGCTCCCCCGGGATAAATGAGCAGTTCTTC
TRBD1	TRBV6-5	TRBJ2-7	once	CASSYGQGPAYEQYF	TGTGCCAGCAGTTACGGACAGGGGCCGGCCTACGAGCAGTACTTC
.	TRBV7-2	TRBJ2-3	.	CASRLRGTDTQYF	TGTGCCAGCAGGCTCAGAGGGACAGATACGCAGTATTTT
.	TRBV27	TRBJ2-7	.	CASSLRRDSYEQYF	TGTGCCAGCAGTTTAAGGCGGGACTCCTACGAGCAGTACTTC
.	TRBV5-1	TRBJ2-1	.	CASSLGGSSYNEQFF	TGCGCCAGCAGCTTGGGCGGTAGCTCCTACAATGAGCAGTTCTTC
TRBD1	TRBV5-1	TRBJ1-1	.	CASSSGQGASEAFF	TGCGCCAGCAGCTCGGGACAGGGGGCGAGTGAAGCTTTCTTT
.	TRBV30	TRBJ2-3	.	CAWSVRGTDTQYF	TGTGCCTGGAGTGTCCGGGGCACAGATACGCAGTATTTT
.	TRBV29-1	TRBJ2-7	few	CSAAGTLANEQYF	TGCAGCGCTGCCGGGACTCTGGCCAACGAGCAGTACTTC
TRBD1	TRBV2	TRBJ1-1	.	CASRDRSNTEAFF	TGTGCCAGCAGGGACAGGTCAAACACTGAAGCTTTCTTT
.	TRBV28	TRBJ2-1	.	CASSLLSGDYNEQFF	TGTGCCAGCAGTTTACTAAGCGGTGACTACAATGAGCAGTTCTTC
.	TRBV6-5	TRBJ1-2	.	CASSAREGGLGYTF	TGTGCCAGCAGTGCCCGGGAAGGCGGATTAGGCTACACCTTC
TRBD1	TRBV7-3	TRBJ2-3	.	CASSSTGQGTDTQYF	TGTGCCAGCAGCTCGACGGGACAGGGTACAGATACGCAGTATTTT
TRBD1	TRBV5-1	TRBJ1-1	once	CASSPGTGSTAEAFF	TGCGCCAGCAGCCCCGGGACAGGATCCACCGCTGAAGCTTTCTTT
.	TRBV5-1	TRBJ2-3	few	CASSPGDSTDTQYF	TGCGCCAGCAGCCCGGGGGACAGCACAGATACGCAGTATTTT
TRBD2	TRBV4-2	TRBJ2-2	.	CASSQVLAGVPNTGELFF	TGTGCCAGCAGCCAAGTACTAGCGGGGGTCCCGAACACCGGGGAGCTGTTTTTT
.	TRBV5-1	TRBJ1-4	.	CASSEGVGEKLFF	TGCGCCAGCAGCGAGGGGGTCGGGGAAAAACTGTTTTTT
.	TRBV4-2	TRBJ1-6	.	CASSQVGGLTGVNSPLHF	TGTGCCAGCAGCCAAGTGGGGGGGCTAACAGGAGTCAATTCACCCCTCCACTTT
.	TRBV29-1	TRBJ2-3	.	CSGAGLDSYTDTQYF	TGCAGCGGAGCCGGACTGGACAGCTACACAGATACGCAGTATTTT
TRBD1	TRBV5-4	TRBJ2-7	.	CASSQDRATPYEQYF	TGTGCCAGCAGCCAGGACAGGGCGACCCCCTACGAGCAGTACTTC
.	TRBV2	TRBJ1-5	.	CASSDMGSNQPQHF	TGTGCCAGCAGTGATATGGGCAGTAATCAGCCCCAGCATTTT
.	TRBV9	TRBJ2-1	once	CASSRGGQGEQFF	TGTGCCAGCAGCAGGGGTGGCCAGGGTGAGCAGTTCTTC
TRBD1	TRBV30	TRBJ1-4	.	CAWAFNRPGLRGRVANEKLFF	TGTGCCTGGGCATTCAATCGGCCGGGCCTCAGGGGGCGAGTAGCTAATGAAAAACTGTTTTTT
.	TRBV9	TRBJ1-4	.	CASSVGPGQQLNEKLFF	TGTGCCAGCAGCGTAGGACCAGGACAACAGCTTAATGAAAAACTGTTTTTT
.	TRBV5-6	TRBJ2-7	.	CASSLDTRFSEQYF	TGTGCCAGCAGCTTGGATACGCGGTTCTCGGAGCAGTACTTC
.	TRBV6-4	TRBJ1-2	.	CASSQQAGSYGYTF	TGTGCCAGCAGTCAACAAGCCGGGAGCTATGGCTACACCTTC
.	TRBV28	TRBJ1-5	.	CASSFSRQGNQPQHF	TGTGCCAGCAGTTTCAGTCGGCAGGGGAATCAGCCCCAGCATTTT
.	TRBV7-9	TRBJ2-1	.	CASSFEGLYNEQFF	TGTGCCAGCAGCTTTGAGGGCCTCTACAATGAGCAGTTCTTC
TRBD2	TRBV10-3	TRBJ2-3	.	CAIRTGSGGTDTQYF	TGTGCCATCCGAACCGGGAGCGGGGGCACAGATACGCAGTATTTT
.	TRBV27	TRBJ1-6	.	CASSLIPTGNNSPLHF	TGTGCCAGCAGTTTAATCCCCACAGGGAATAATTCACCCCTCCACTTT
TRBD1	TRBV5-5	TRBJ1-2	.	CASTKDRVIGYTF	TGTGCCAGCACCAAAGACAGGGTGATAGGCTACACCTTC
.	TRBV14	TRBJ1-2	once	CASSQVPHQGYTF	TGTGCCAGCAGCCAAGTTCCCCACCAGGGCTACACCTTC
.	TRBV30	TRBJ1-4	.	CAWSPGVANEKLFF	TGTGCCTGGAGTCCAGGGGTAGCTAATGAAAAACTGTTTTTT
TRBD1	TRBV7-9	TRBJ2-1	.	CASSLYVGTGYNEQFF	TGTGCCAGCAGCTTATACGTCGGGACAGGTTACAATGAGCAGTTCTTC
TRBD1	TRBV7-9	TRBJ2-1	.	CASSLGPTGGGHEQFF	TGTGCCAGCAGCTTAGGACCGACAGGGGGCGGGCATGAGCAGTTCTTC
TRBD1	TRBV5-1	TRBJ2-6	.	CASSLEGTGEPFGANVLTF	TGCGCCAGCAGCTTGGAAGGGACAGGGGAACCATTTGGGGCCAACGTCCTGACTTTC
.	TRBV5-1	TRBJ2-7	.	CASSSSQGGHEQYF	TGCGCCAGCAGCAGTTCACAGGGTGGGCACGAGCAGTACTTC
TRBD1	TRBV15	TRBJ2-3	few	CATSRSRQGTDTQYF	TGTGCCACCAGCAGATCGAGACAGGGGACAGATACGCAGTATTTT
TRBD1	TRBV6-4	TRBJ1-5	.	CASSATGNQPQHF	TGTGCCAGCAGTGCGACAGGGAATCAGCCCCAGCATTTT
TRBD1	TRBV28	TRBJ1-4	.	CASGLIKGGAGEKLFF	TGTGCCAGCGGATTAATTAAAGGGGGCGCGGGTGAAAAACTGTTTTTT
.	TRBV14	TRBJ2-7	few	CASSQGGGRYEQYF	TGTGCCAGCAGCCAAGGAGGGGGAAGGTACGAGCAGTACTTC
.	TRBV7-9	TRBJ2-3	.	CASSPLSSTDTQYF	TGTGCCAGCAGCCCCCTTTCTAGCACAGATACGCAGTATTTT
TRBD2	TRBV5-5	TRBJ2-5	.	CASSFGGARLGETQYF	TGTGCCAGCAGCTTCGGGGGGGCCCGGTTAGGGGAGACCCAGTACTTC
TRBD1	TRBV6-1	TRBJ1-4	.	CASDRGSTNEKLFF	TGTGCCAGTGACAGGGGCTCAACTAATGAAAAACTGTTTTTT
.	TRBV14	TRBJ1-1	.	CASSRDLNTEAFF	TGTGCCAGCAGCCGGGACTTGAACACTGAAGCTTTCTTT
.	TRBV10-3	TRBJ2-7	.	CAISHSEDSLTLYF	TGTGCCATCAGTCACTCCGAGGACAGCTTAACCCTATACTTC
.	TRBV9	TRBJ1-2	.	CASSGRAGRYGYTF	TGTGCCAGCAGCGGAAGGGCAGGGCGCTATGGCTACACCTTC
TRBD2	TRBV5-5	TRBJ2-2	.	CASSRGLAGNTGELFF	TGTGCCAGCAGTCGCGGACTAGCGGGGAACACCGGGGAGCTGTTTTTT
TRBD1	TRBV7-6	TRBJ1-2	few	CASSSGQLHGYTF	TGTGCCAGCAGCTCGGGACAGCTCCATGGCTACACCTTC
TRBD1	TRBV5-1	TRBJ1-4	.	CASSSGQLNEKLFF	TGCGCCAGCAGCTCGGGACAGTTAAATGAAAAACTGTTTTTT
.	TRBV6-1	TRBJ2-3	.	CASSNQAAGTQYF	TGTGCCAGCAGTAACCAGGCCGCTGGTACGCAGTATTTT
TRBD2	TRBV4-1	TRBJ2-7	few	CASSQVSGAYEQYF	TGCGCCAGCAGCCAAGTTAGCGGGGCCTACGAGCAGTACTTC